One sample yielded the 32 T cell receptor beta chains listed below, sequenced in a study of cytotoxic CD8 clonotypes in ibrutinib-treated CLL. Sequenced by immunoSEQ multiplex PCR; TCRdb stores in-frame clones only, minus some. The sample has some 300,000 clones; almost 80% are singletons. Sequenced material: PBMCs, taken before ibrutinib treatment. The origin of the receptors is a human donor with chronic lymphocytic leukemia.

This clone was seen a handful of times. The rearrangement joins TRBV5-4 to TRBJ1-2; maybe TRBD1 (5 bases). Looked up from germline, CDR1 is SGHNT and CDR2 is YYREEE (reference sequence). Trimming removed 4 bases at V and 5 bases at J, with 27 bases between. This CDR3 has 18 amino acids. The CDR3, as DNA: TGTGCCAGCAGCCCCCCTACCTTTTGGGGTGGGGCGGTTTATGGCTACACCTTC. Protein product: CASSPPTFWGGAVYGYTF.

The rearrangement uses TRBV18 and TRBJ2-1; TRBD2 might be the D (6 bases). The CDR3 contains 16 residues. Germline V lookup: CDR1 KGHSH, CDR2 LQKENI. Trimming shortened V by 2 bases and J by 0 bases, and 11 bases separated the two germline ends. Here the CDR3 DNA reads TGTGCCAGCTCACCATTAGCGGATAGCTCCTACAATGAGCAGTTCTTC. The encoded protein is CASSPLADSSYNEQFF.

The chain carries TRBV11-2 and TRBJ2-5, with D perhaps assigned TRBD1 or TRBD2 (5 bases each). The CDR3 consists of 15 residues. CDR1 is SGHAT and CDR2 is FQNNGV in the germline V gene. The V end lost 3 bases, the J end lost 2 bases, and 13 bases lay between the germline ends. The DNA for the CDR3 is TGTGCCAGCAGCTTCCCACAGAGGGGACAAGAGACCCAGTACTTC. Amino acid sequence: CASSFPQRGQETQYF. Filled out from reference TRBV11-2 and TRBJ2-5, the complete variable domain reads EAGVAQSPRYKIIEKRQSVAFWCNPISGHATLYWYQQILGQGPKLLIQFQNNGVVDDSQLPKDRFSAERLKGVDSTLKIQPAKLEDSAVYLCASSFPQRGQETQYFGPGTRLLVL.

V and J are TRBV6-5 and TRBJ2-7; D is possibly TRBD1 (5 bases). Trimming stripped 2 bases from V and 0 bases from J, with 14 bases between. Germline V lookup: CDR1 MNHEY, CDR2 SVGAGI. The CDR3 runs 16 residues. CDR3 in amino acids: CASSYVFGHSSYEQYF. For the CDR3, the DNA is TGTGCCAGCAGTTACGTCTTTGGACATAGCTCCTACGAGCAGTACTTC.

The genes are TRBV2 and TRBJ1-1, with no clear D. The V end was cut by 3 bases, the J end by 6 bases, with 11 bases between. The CDR3 is made up of 13 amino acids. Per germline, CDR1 SNHLY and CDR2 FYNNEI. CDR3 amino acids: CASSDSGVPEAFF. The CDR3 region has the DNA TGTGCCAGCAGTGATTCGGGAGTTCCTGAAGCTTTCTTT.

This sequence joins TRBV27 and TRBJ1-2; D is unclear. Germline V gene lookup returns CDR1 MNHEY and CDR2 SMNVEV (reference sequence). This CDR3 comprises 15 residues. The germline V and J ends were trimmed by 3 bases and 4 bases, with 15 bases remaining between them. Here the CDR3 DNA reads TGTGCCAGCAGTTTCACCAGTACCGGGGTCTATGGCTACACCTTC. Translated: CASSFTSTGVYGYTF.

This clone was found once. This chain joins TRBV5-8 and TRBJ1-2, with D uncertain. Trimming took off 4 bases at V and 8 bases at J, with 15 bases between the two ends. The CDR3 is made up of 13 amino acids. Germline CDR1 and CDR2: SGHTS and YDEGEE. CDR3 DNA: TGTGCCAGCAGCCCGACAAGACCCTACGGCTACACCTTC. Its translation is CASSPTRPYGYTF.

The DNA for the CDR3 is TGTGCCAGAAGATCGGACAGTTCGGCCTCTGGAAACACCATATATTTT. It specifies CARRSDSSASGNTIYF. J is TRBJ1-3 and V is TRBV5-3, with D possibly TRBD1 on 6 matching bases. TRBV5-3 is an ORF; its function is uncertain. V lost 5 bases, J lost 0 bases, and 15 bases lay in between. The CDR3 covers 16 residues.

This clone was counted a few times. The V and J genes are TRBV5-4 and TRBJ2-7; possible D gene TRBD2, 5 bases. Deletions cut 4 bases from V and 3 bases from J, with 14 bases between. This CDR3 comprises 14 residues. Per germline, CDR1 SGHNT and CDR2 YYREEE (reference sequence). Here the CDR3 reads CASSPRPGSYEQYF. The CDR3 coding sequence is TGTGCCAGCAGCCCCCGACCTGGGAGCTACGAGCAGTACTTC.

This chain's CDR3 is CASSDPNNEQFF. CDR3 coding DNA: TGTGCCAGCAGTGACCCCAACAATGAGCAGTTCTTC. This chain uses TRBV6-1 with TRBJ2-1; D is unclear. Trimming shortened V by 3 bases and J by 5 bases, and 5 bases separated the two germline ends. CDR1 is MNHNS, CDR2 SASEGT, per germline. The CDR3 runs 12 residues.

In DNA form, the CDR3 reads TGTGCCAGCAGAACCCGTGGACAGAACAACTATGGCTACACCTTC. Its protein is CASRTRGQNNYGYTF. The rearrangement uses TRBV6-5 and TRBJ1-2, with D possibly being TRBD1 (6 bases). The CDR3 runs to 15 residues. Germline CDR1 MNHEY, CDR2 SVGAGI. Trimming removed 6 bases from V and 2 bases from J, with 16 bases in between.

A single count supports this clone. The V and J genes are TRBV15 and TRBJ1-4; D gene ambiguous. Trimming left V 5 bases short and J 5 bases short, with 15 bases between. Germline V gives CDR1 LNHNV, CDR2 YYDKDF (reference sequence). CDR3 length: 15 amino acids. The CDR3 nucleotides are TGTGCCACCAGCGAGAGGGCAGACTTAAATGAAAAACTGTTTTTT. Protein sequence: CATSERADLNEKLFF.

The J gene is TRBJ2-5, the V gene TRBV6-5; 7 bases map to TRBD1. Germline CDR1 reads MNHEY; CDR2 reads SVGAGI. This CDR3 spans 16 amino acids. V shed 2 bases and J 5 bases; nucleotides not matched to a gene: 11. For the CDR3, the DNA is TGTGCCAGCAGTTACGACAGGGTGGACGTGGGGGAGACCCAGTACTTC. Amino acid sequence: CASSYDRVDVGETQYF.

V usage is TRBV29-1 and J usage is TRBJ2-7; 9 positions agree with TRBD1. This CDR3 has 13 amino acids. Germline CDR1 and CDR2: SQVTM and ANQGSEA. V gave up 6 bases and J gave up 7 bases; unmatched junction bases: 10. The CDR3 here is CSVPGTGKREQYF. The DNA for the CDR3 is TGCAGCGTCCCCGGGACAGGGAAGAGGGAGCAGTACTTC.

The chain carries TRBV4-1 and TRBJ2-1; TRBD2 matches at 10 bases. CDR3 length: 16 amino acids. The V and J ends lost 4 bases and 12 bases, in that order; junction bases with no gene match: 15. From germline, CDR1 is MGHRA and CDR2 YSYEKL. As DNA, the CDR3 is TGCGCCAGCAGCCTCCCTTGGCTAGCGGGAGTCACCGGGCAGTTCTTC. Protein product: CASSLPWLAGVTGQFF.

The chain recombines TRBV5-1 with TRBJ2-3; D unresolved. The V end was cut by 2 bases, the J end by 2 bases, with 3 bases between. Per germline, CDR1 SGHRS and CDR2 YFSETQ. The CDR3 consists of 12 residues. As DNA, the CDR3 is TGCGCCAGCAGCTTCGTCACAGATACGCAGTATTTT. The encoded protein is CASSFVTDTQYF. The full variable domain, completed using reference TRBV5-1 and TRBJ2-3, is KAGVTQTPRYLIKTRGQQVTLSCSPISGHRSVSWYQQTPGQGLQFLFEYFSETQRNKGNFPGRFSGRQFSNSRSEMNVSTLELGDSALYLCASSFVTDTQYFGPGTRLTVL.

The table lists this clone with a count of one. This CDR3 is CSARFGSSSYEQYF. CDR3 DNA sequence: TGCAGCGCTCGATTCGGATCCAGCTCCTACGAGCAGTACTTC. This chain connects TRBV29-1 to TRBJ2-7; D remains ambiguous. Germline values: CDR1 SQVTM, CDR2 ANQGSEA. The CDR3 runs 14 residues. Deletions cut 7 bases from V and 0 bases from J, with 16 bases between.

The V and J genes are TRBV15 and TRBJ1-1; a possible D gene is TRBD1 (6 bases). The V and J ends lost 3 bases and 8 bases respectively, with 16 bases between them. The CDR3 consists of 14 residues. Germline CDR1 and CDR2: LNHNV and YYDKDF (reference sequence). The CDR3 here is CATSSSGAMNEAFF. As DNA, the CDR3 is TGTGCCACCAGCAGTTCAGGGGCGATGAACGAAGCTTTCTTT.

The chain joins TRBV18 to TRBJ2-1, with 8 bases matching TRBD1. The J segment lost 3 bases and the V segment lost 2 bases, leaving 6 bases of the junction unmatched. Germline V gene sequence: CDR1 KGHSH, CDR2 LQKENI. CDR3 size: 16 residues. CDR3 amino acids: CASSPARDRIYNEQFF. The CDR3 DNA is TGTGCCAGCTCACCAGCCCGGGACAGGATCTACAATGAGCAGTTCTTC. Looking up the rest from reference TRBV18 and TRBJ2-1 gives the full variable domain: NAGVMQNPRHLVRRRGQEARLRCSPMKGHSHVYWYRQLPEEGLKFMVYLQKENIIDESGMPKERFSAEFPKEGPSILRIQQVVRGDSAAYFCASSPARDRIYNEQFFGPGTRLTVL.

The rearrangement uses TRBV27 and TRBJ1-2; D is perhaps TRBD1 (6 bases). V dropped 2 bases and J dropped 8 bases, with 12 bases sitting between them. The CDR3 has 13 residues. Germline loops: CDR1 MNHEY, CDR2 SMNVEV (reference sequence). The CDR3 protein is CASSLHQGIGYTF. The CDR3 DNA follows: TGTGCCAGCAGTTTACATCAGGGGATCGGCTACACCTTC.

Notes on this clone: This sample also contains other DNA sequences that code for the same CDR3. The chain combines TRBV29-1 with TRBJ2-1; D possibly corresponds to TRBD1 (5 bases). V lost 1 base to trimming and J lost 5 bases, with 6 bases between them. Germline V gene sequence: CDR1 SQVTM, CDR2 ANQGSEA. The length of the CDR3 is 12 residues. The CDR3 sequence is CSVEGRDNEQFF. CDR3 nucleotides: TGCAGCGTTGAAGGCAGGGACAATGAGCAGTTCTTC.

V and J are TRBV7-8 and TRBJ1-5, with 7 positions matching TRBD1. The CDR3 totals 17 residues. The germline gives CDR1 SGHVS, CDR2 FQNEAQ. J was trimmed by 0 bases and V by 1 base; bases with no gene match: 6. As DNA, the CDR3 is TGTGCCAGCAGCTTAGGGTCCGGGACAGTTAGCAATCAGCCCCAGCATTTT. This encodes CASSLGSGTVSNQPQHF. The full variable domain, rest sourced from reference TRBV7-8 and TRBJ1-5, is GAGVSQSPRYKVAKRGQDVALRCDPISGHVSLFWYQQALGQGPEFLTYFQNEAQLDKSGLPSDRFFAERPEGSVSTLKIQRTQQEDSAVYLCASSLGSGTVSNQPQHFGDGTRLSIL.

The chain has TRBV6-5 and TRBJ1-2, with TRBD1 identical over 7 bases. Germline V gene lookup returns CDR1 MNHEY and CDR2 SVGAGI. This CDR3 comprises 13 residues. V was pared by 6 bases and J by 5 bases, with 6 bases of the junction left unmatched. The CDR3 here is CASRLGQLYGYTF. The DNA of the CDR3 is TGTGCCAGCAGGTTGGGACAGCTATATGGCTACACCTTC.

The chain uses TRBV5-1 and TRBJ2-1; 11 bases match TRBD2. Germline CDR1 SGHRS, CDR2 YFSETQ. V shed 2 bases, J shed 8 bases, and the junction held 12 bases outside the gene matches. This CDR3 region has 17 residues. The CDR3 DNA sequence: TGCGCCAGCAGCTTTACTAGCGGGAGCTTCAGTGGGGATGAGCAGTTCTTC. Translation gives CASSFTSGSFSGDEQFF.

This sequence joins TRBV5-1 and TRBJ2-1; 10 bases line up with TRBD2. CDR1 and CDR2 from the germline V gene are SGHRS and YFSETQ. The CDR3 spans 18 residues. The junction had 15 bases not matched to a gene; V was cut back by 3 bases and J by 6 bases. CDR3 DNA sequence: TGCGCCAGCAGCTACTATTCCGCCGGGACTAGCGCTGGCAATGAGCAGTTCTTC. Amino acids: CASSYYSAGTSAGNEQFF.

This clone was observed a few times. The rearrangement links TRBV9 to TRBJ2-1, with 11 bases fitting TRBD2. J lost 8 bases, V lost 4 bases, and 11 bases had no gene match. The CDR3 runs 16 residues. The germline CDR1 and CDR2 sequences are SGDLS and YYNGEE. The CDR3 bases are TGTGCCAGCAGCTTCTCCCCTAGCGGGAGGTTGTATGAGCAGTTCTTC. It encodes CASSFSPSGRLYEQFF.

CDR3 loop: CASSRGETQYF. The CDR3 DNA follows: TGTGCCAGCAGCCGCGGGGAGACCCAGTACTTC. The J gene is TRBJ2-5, the V gene TRBV6-5; tentative D call: TRBD2 (5 bases). Trimming took off 6 bases at V and 5 bases at J, with 7 bases between the two ends. This CDR3 region has 11 residues. CDR1 and CDR2 from the germline V gene are MNHEY and SVGAGI.

J is TRBJ2-1 and V is TRBV9; D is possibly TRBD1 (6 bases). CDR1 is SGDLS and CDR2 is YYNGEE in the germline V gene. The V gene lost 3 bases and the J gene lost 10 bases, with 14 bases spanning the gap. The CDR3 spans 13 residues. The CDR3: CASSARGHLEQFF. The CDR3 coding sequence is TGTGCCAGCAGCGCGAGGGGACACTTAGAGCAGTTCTTC.

The chain recombines TRBV4-3 with TRBJ2-5, with 8 bases matching TRBD2. The J segment lost 0 bases and the V segment lost 4 bases, leaving 19 bases of the junction unmatched. Germline lookup yields CDR1 LGHNA and CDR2 YSLEER. The CDR3 sequence is 20 residues long. CDR3 coding DNA: TGCGCCAGCAGCCCCGGGGGGGGGCCAACCACGGACGGGTACCAAGAGACCCAGTACTTC. Its protein product is CASSPGGGPTTDGYQETQYF.

The J gene is TRBJ2-1, the V gene TRBV18; 7 nucleotides match TRBD1. The trim removed 4 bases at V and 6 bases at J, leaving 6 bases unmatched. Germline V gene sequence: CDR1 KGHSH, CDR2 LQKENI. The CDR3 is 14 amino acids. Here the CDR3 reads CASSHQTGTNEQFF. The CDR3 nucleotides read TGTGCCAGCTCACACCAGACAGGGACCAATGAGCAGTTCTTC.

This clone was seen just once. Distinct nucleotide sequences in the sample also encode this CDR3. The J gene is TRBJ1-1, the V gene TRBV9, with D possibly being TRBD1 (6 bases). This CDR3 contains 14 residues. V lost 4 bases and J lost 0, with 10 bases in between. CDR1 SGDLS and CDR2 YYNGEE come from the germline V gene. This CDR3 is CASSPRTVNTEAFF. CDR3 DNA sequence: TGTGCCAGCAGCCCCCGGACAGTGAACACTGAAGCTTTCTTT.

The CDR3 DNA reads TGTGCCAGCAGTTACGATCCTAGGGGTTACGAGCAGTACTTC. The encoded protein is CASSYDPRGYEQYF. This chain joins TRBV6-6 and TRBJ2-7, with D possibly matching TRBD1 (5 bases). This CDR3 is built from 14 residues. Germline V lookup: CDR1 MNHNY, CDR2 SVGAGI (reference sequence). Trimming removed 2 bases at V and 4 bases at J, with 12 bases between.